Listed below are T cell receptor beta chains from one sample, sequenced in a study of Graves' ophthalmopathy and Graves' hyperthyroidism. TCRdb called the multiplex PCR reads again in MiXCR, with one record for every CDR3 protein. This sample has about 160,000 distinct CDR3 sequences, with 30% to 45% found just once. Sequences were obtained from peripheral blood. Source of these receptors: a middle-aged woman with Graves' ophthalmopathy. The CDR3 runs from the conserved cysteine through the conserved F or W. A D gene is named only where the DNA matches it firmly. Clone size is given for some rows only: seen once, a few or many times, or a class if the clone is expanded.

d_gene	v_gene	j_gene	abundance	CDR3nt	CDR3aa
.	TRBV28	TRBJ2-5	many	TGTGCCAGCAGTCGTCGAGATCAAGAGACCCAGTACTTC	CASSRRDQETQYF
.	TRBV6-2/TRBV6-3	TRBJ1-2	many	TGTGCCAGCAGGAGACCCTCCTGGGGCTATGGCTACACCTTC	CASRRPSWGYGYTF
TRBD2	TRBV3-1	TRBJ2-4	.	TGTGCCAGCAGCCAAGAGACTAGCGGGGTACTAGCCAAAAACATTCAGTACTTC	CASSQETSGVLAKNIQYF
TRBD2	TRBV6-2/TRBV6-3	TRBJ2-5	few	TGTGCCAGCAGTACGGGGGGGCTAGAGACCCAGTACTTC	CASSTGGLETQYF
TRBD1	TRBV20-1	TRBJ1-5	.	TGCAGTGCTAGACCTACAGGGGGAAGCAATCAGCCCCAGCATTTT	CSARPTGGSNQPQHF
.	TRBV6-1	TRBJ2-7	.	TGTGCGACCGTACGGGGCTACGAGCAGTACTTC	CATVRGYEQYF
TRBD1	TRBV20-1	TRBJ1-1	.	TGCAGTGCGGACAGGGCCGGCACTGAAGCTTTCTTT	CSADRAGTEAFF
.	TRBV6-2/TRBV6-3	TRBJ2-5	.	TGTGCCAGCAGTTACCTTGACCTGTACCAAGAGACCCAGTACTTC	CASSYLDLYQETQYF
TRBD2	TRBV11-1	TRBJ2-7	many	TGTGCCAGCAGCTTAGCGCTGGGGGTAGGCGGGAGGGCCTCCCCCTACGAGCAGTACTTC	CASSLALGVGGRASPYEQYF
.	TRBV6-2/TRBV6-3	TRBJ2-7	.	TGTGCCAGCAGTACTAGGACGGCCTACGAGCAGTACTTC	CASSTRTAYEQYF
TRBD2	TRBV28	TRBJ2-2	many	TGTGCCAGCGGGGGGGCGAACACCGGGGAGCTGTTTTTT	CASGGANTGELFF
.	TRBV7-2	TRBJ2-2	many	TGTGCCAGCAGCCGTACGAGGGCAGCGAACACCGGGGAGCTGTTTTTT	CASSRTRAANTGELFF
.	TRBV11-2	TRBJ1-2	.	TGTGCCAGCAGCTTCGGGGGCCGGTATGGCTACACCTTC	CASSFGGRYGYTF
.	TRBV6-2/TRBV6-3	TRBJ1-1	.	TGTGCCGGATCACCCACAGGCAACACTGAAGCTTTCTTT	CAGSPTGNTEAFF
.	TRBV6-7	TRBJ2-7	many	TGTGCCAGCAGTTACTTTGGGGACAACTCCTACGAGCAGTACTTC	CASSYFGDNSYEQYF
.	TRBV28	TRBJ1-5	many	TGTGCCAGCATCCCGGCTTTGACCTATAGCAATCAGCCCCAGCATTTT	CASIPALTYSNQPQHF
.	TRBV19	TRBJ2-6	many	TGTGCCAGTAGTATAGAGGGGGCTAGCGGCATCTCTGGGGCCAACGTCCTGACTTTC	CASSIEGASGISGANVLTF
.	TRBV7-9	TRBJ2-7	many	TGTGCCAGCAGCCCCCGTGGACAGGCGGGGGAGCAGTACTTC	CASSPRGQAGEQYF
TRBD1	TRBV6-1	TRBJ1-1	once	TGTGCCAGCAGTGAAGGCGTCACGGGACAGGGGAGCGCTTTCTTT	CASSEGVTGQGSAFF
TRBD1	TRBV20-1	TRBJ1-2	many	TGCAGTGCTTTCGGGACAGGGGGCTATGGCTACACCTTC	CSAFGTGGYGYTF
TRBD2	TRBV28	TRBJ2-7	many	TGTGCCAGCGCCACTAGCGGGAGTCCCTACGAGCAGTACTTC	CASATSGSPYEQYF
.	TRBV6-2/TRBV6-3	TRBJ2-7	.	TGTGCCAGCAGTTATCGTAAGAACAGCCTCTACGAGCAGTACTTC	CASSYRKNSLYEQYF
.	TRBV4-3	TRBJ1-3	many	TGCGCCAGCAGCCAAGTAATTGGCATCCGAAACACCATATATTTT	CASSQVIGIRNTIYF
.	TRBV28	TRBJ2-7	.	TGTGCCAGCAGTTTTAACCAGGGAACTTACGAGCAGTACTTC	CASSFNQGTYEQYF
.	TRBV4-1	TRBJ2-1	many	TGCGCCAGCAGCCAAGTTGATCTTGTACAGTACAATGAGCAGTTCTTC	CASSQVDLVQYNEQFF
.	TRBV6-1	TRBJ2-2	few	TGTGCCAGCAGTCCGACTGCCGGGGAGCTGTTTTTT	CASSPTAGELFF
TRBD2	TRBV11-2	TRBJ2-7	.	TGTGCCAGCAGCTTAGATAGGACTAGCGGGAGCTACGAGCAGTACTTC	CASSLDRTSGSYEQYF
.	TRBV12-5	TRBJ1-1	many	TGTGCTAGTGGTTTGGGGGGGAACACTGAAGCTTTCTTT	CASGLGGNTEAFF
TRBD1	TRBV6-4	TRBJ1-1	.	TGTGCCAGCAGTTATTCCTACAGGGGGCCCCTGGAGTTCTTT	CASSYSYRGPLEFF
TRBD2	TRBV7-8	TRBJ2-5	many	TGTGCCAGCAGCTCCCCTAGCGGCCTCCAAGAGACCCAGTACTTC	CASSSPSGLQETQYF
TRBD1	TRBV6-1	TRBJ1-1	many	TGTGCCAGCAGAGACAAGGGGGGACAGTTTGAAGCTTTCTTT	CASRDKGGQFEAFF
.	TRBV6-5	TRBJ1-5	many	TGTGCCAGCAGCTGGACAGATAATAGCAATCAGCCCCAGCATTTT	CASSWTDNSNQPQHF
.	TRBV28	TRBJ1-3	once	TGTGCCAGCAGTTTATCCACCTTCCCGGGGGGAAACACCATATATTTT	CASSLSTFPGGNTIYF